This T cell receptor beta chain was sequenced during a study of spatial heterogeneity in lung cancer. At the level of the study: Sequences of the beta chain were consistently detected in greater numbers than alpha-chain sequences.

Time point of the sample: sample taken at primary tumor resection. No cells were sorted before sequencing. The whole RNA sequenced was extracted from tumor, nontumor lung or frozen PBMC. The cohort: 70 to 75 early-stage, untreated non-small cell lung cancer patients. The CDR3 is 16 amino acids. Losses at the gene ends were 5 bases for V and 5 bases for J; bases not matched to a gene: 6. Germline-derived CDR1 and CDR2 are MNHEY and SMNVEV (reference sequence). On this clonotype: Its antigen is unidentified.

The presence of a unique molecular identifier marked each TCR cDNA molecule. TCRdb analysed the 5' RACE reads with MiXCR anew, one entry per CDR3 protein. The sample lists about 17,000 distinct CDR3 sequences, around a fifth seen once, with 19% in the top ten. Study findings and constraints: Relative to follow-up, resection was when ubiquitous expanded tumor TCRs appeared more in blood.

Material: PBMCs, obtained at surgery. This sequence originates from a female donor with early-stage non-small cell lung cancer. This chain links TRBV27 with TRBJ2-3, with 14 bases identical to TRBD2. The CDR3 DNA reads TGTGCCAGCAGTCCCACCGGACTAGCGGGAGGAGATACGCAGTATTTT. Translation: CASSPTGLAGGDTQYF.